This T cell receptor beta chain is from a study of T cells after yellow fever vaccination. Study information: Preparation of fractions with low cell numbers was performed using SMART-Seq v4 Ultra Low Input.

Whole-study findings and limits: Most primary-vaccination clones reappeared after the booster (approximately 95% CD4, approximately 88% CD8). Faster peaking, at day 5 versus 15, marked a secondary response that was weaker.

The CDR3 covers 17 residues. Trimming cost V 2 bases and J 0 bases; bases outside gene matches: 10. The germline CDR1 and CDR2 sequences are GTSNPN and SVGIG (reference sequence). The sample holds many counts of this clonotype. The antigen is unknown. TCRdb fed the 5' RACE reads into MiXCR, producing one record per CDR3 protein. The top ten hold 25% to 30% of the sample, which has around 50,000 distinct CDR3 sequences, roughly 7.3% seen once. The chain employs TRBV30 and TRBJ1-1; 9 bases are shared with TRBD1. Material: CD8+ T cells sorted from PBMCs, obtained around 15 days after the first yellow fever vaccination. The TCR sequence derives from a man aged 18 to 29 who received the YFV17D yellow fever vaccine. CDR3 amino acids: CAWSSGQGWGLNTEAFF. The CDR3 DNA sequence: TGTGCCTGGAGTTCGGGACAGGGTTGGGGGCTGAACACTGAAGCTTTCTTT. The full variable domain, with the rest looked up from reference TRBV30 and TRBJ1-1, is SQTIHQWPATLVQPVGSPLSLECTVEGTSNPNLYWYRQAAGRGLQLLFYSVGIGQISSEVPQNLSASRPQDRQFILSSKKLLLSDSGFYLCAWSSGQGWGLNTEAFFGQGTRLTVV.